The next 23 T cell receptor beta chains were all read from a single sample in a study of shared clonotypes between healthy human individuals (dated by TCRdb to between 2020 and 2021). The library was prepared using the immunoSEQ multiplex PCR assay. Imported from immuneACCESS, the table was reduced by TCRdb to in-frame sequences with V and J called. These copies leave out some clones; in studies compared against another copy, an unresolved V gene accounts for under half, and the cause of the remainder is not known. The sample contains more than 550,000 clones, less than 95% of them found a single time. The ten largest clones take up about a third of the sample. What was sequenced was memory CD8+ T cells from PBMCs. This specimen's cell subset or site label, per the study, means: CD45RO+ cells pooled with CCR7-negative TemRA cells. These TCRs come from a man between 18 and 29 years old in good health. Some clones in this sample may be carry-over from other donors' samples.

There are a few counts of this clone. The chain uses TRBV19 and TRBJ2-7; possibly TRBD1 for D (6 bases). The CDR3 sequence is 12 residues long. Germline V gene data show CDR1 as LNHDA and CDR2 as SQIVND (reference sequence). The V and J ends lost 8 bases and 3 bases respectively, with 11 bases between them. The chain's CDR3 is CASGRGGYEQYF. CDR3 bases: TGTGCCAGTGGTAGAGGGGGCTACGAGCAGTACTTC.

V gene TRBV30 combines with J gene TRBJ1-2, with D perhaps TRBD1 (5 bases). Germline V gene sequence: CDR1 GTSNPN, CDR2 SVGIG (reference sequence). V was clipped by 4 bases and J by 4 bases, with 16 bases between them. This CDR3 has 14 amino acids. The CDR3 is CAWTPRAGGYGYTF. CDR3 sequence (DNA): TGTGCCTGGACTCCCCGGGCCGGGGGCTATGGCTACACCTTC.

V is TRBV27 and J is TRBJ1-2, with no clear D. Trimming removed 5 bases at V and 4 bases at J, with 17 bases between. This CDR3 is built from 15 residues. The V gene's germline CDR1 is MNHEY and CDR2 SMNVEV (reference sequence). CDR3 DNA: TGTGCCAGCAGTACAAAACAACCTCGACTCTATGGCTACACCTTC. It is translated as CASSTKQPRLYGYTF.

This clone was recorded only once. The gene calls are TRBV7-3 and TRBJ2-5; either TRBD1 or TRBD2 may fit D (5 bases each). CDR3 length: 14 amino acids. CDR1 and CDR2 from the germline V gene are SGHTA and FQGTGA. V gave up 2 bases and J gave up 4 bases, with 11 bases separating them. CDR3 residues: CASSLWGSVETQYF. The CDR3 DNA reads TGTGCCAGCAGCTTATGGGGGAGTGTAGAGACCCAGTACTTC.

The DNA of the CDR3 is TGTGCCAGCAGCATGCTCTCGACAGGCTACTATGGCTACACCTTC. This gives the protein CASSMLSTGYYGYTF. The chain combines TRBV11-2 with TRBJ1-2, with D possibly being TRBD1 (6 bases). CDR1 and CDR2 (germline): SGHAT, FQNNGV. V lost 5 bases, J lost 3 bases, and 16 bases lay in between. This CDR3 region has 15 residues.

This CDR3 reads CASSWTGVSTYNEQFF. The CDR3 DNA sequence: TGTGCCAGCAGCTGGACAGGAGTAAGCACTTACAATGAGCAGTTCTTC. The chain carries TRBV7-9 and TRBJ2-1; 7 bases map to TRBD1. This CDR3 has 16 residues. Germline trimming cut 4 bases from V and 4 bases from J; bases unmatched to any gene: 10. Germline values: CDR1 SEHNR, CDR2 FQNEAQ (reference sequence).

This chain connects TRBV4-1 to TRBJ2-1; TRBD2 might be the D (6 bases). The germline CDR1 and CDR2 sequences are MGHRA and YSYEKL. The CDR3 totals 15 residues. With 2 bases removed from V and 4 bases from J, the gap between germline ends came to 12 bases. CDR3 in DNA: TGCGCCAGCAGCCAAATAGCGGATTTTTACAATGAGCAGTTCTTC. Translation gives CASSQIADFYNEQFF.

The chain combines TRBV27 with TRBJ2-1, with D possibly being TRBD1 (7 bases). Germline V gene lookup returns CDR1 MNHEY and CDR2 SMNVEV (reference sequence). The CDR3 has 17 amino acids. V lost 1 base, J lost 4 bases, and 17 bases lay in between. CDR3 sequence: CASSLLQGGLYYNEQFF. In DNA form, the CDR3 reads TGTGCCAGCAGTTTATTGCAGGGGGGACTTTATTACAATGAGCAGTTCTTC.

CDR3 amino acids: CASSLATGWGNTGELFF. The CDR3, as DNA: TGTGCCAGCAGCTTAGCGACAGGGTGGGGAAACACCGGGGAGCTGTTTTTT. The chain recombines TRBV7-6 with TRBJ2-2; 7 positions agree with TRBD1. Germline values: CDR1 SGHVS, CDR2 FNYEAQ. V gave up 0 bases and J gave up 2 bases; unmatched junction bases: 6. The CDR3 covers 17 residues.

The V and J genes are TRBV7-9 and TRBJ2-7; TRBD1 aligns across 9 bases. Germline-derived CDR1 and CDR2 are SEHNR and FQNEAQ (reference sequence). The CDR3 loop spans 15 amino acids. The ends lost 3 bases at V and 6 bases at J; junction bases unmatched: 9. CDR3 sequence: CASSFFVQGAGEQYF. The CDR3 DNA reads TGTGCCAGCAGCTTCTTCGTACAGGGGGCGGGCGAGCAGTACTTC.

CDR3 nucleotide sequence: TGTGCCAGCAGCTTAAACGGATACACCGGGGAGCTGTTTTTT. Translated: CASSLNGYTGELFF. V usage is TRBV11-2 and J usage is TRBJ2-2; no firm D call. Per the germline V gene, CDR1 is SGHAT and CDR2 is FQNNGV. The CDR3 runs to 14 residues. Trimming pared 2 bases from V and 3 bases from J, leaving 7 bases between.

This clone occurred once. This chain joins TRBV7-9 and TRBJ1-4, with TRBD1 matching 8 bases. The CDR3 contains 14 residues. V was pared by 5 bases and J by 6 bases, with 5 bases of the junction left unmatched. Germline CDR1 SEHNR, CDR2 FQNEAQ (reference sequence). In DNA form, the CDR3 reads TGTGCCAGCAGCACGACAGGGGCAGATGAAAAACTGTTTTTT. Residues: CASSTTGADEKLFF.

The chain joins TRBV28 to TRBJ2-3, with D possibly being TRBD2 (5 bases). CDR1 is MDHEN, CDR2 SYDVKM, per germline. This CDR3 is built from 14 residues. V lost 4 bases and J 2 bases, leaving 10 bases between the germline ends. CDR3 coding DNA: TGTGCCAGCAGTTCCGGACTTTTCACAGATACGCAGTATTTT. It specifies CASSSGLFTDTQYF.

The V call is TRBV29-1, the J call TRBJ1-2, with TRBD1 identical over 7 bases. Per germline, CDR1 SQVTM and CDR2 ANQGSEA. V was clipped by 5 bases and J by 8 bases; unmatched bases: 8. The CDR3 is 12 amino acids. CDR3 sequence (DNA): TGCAGCGTTCAAACCCAGGGGGGGGGCTACACCTTC. Translation: CSVQTQGGGYTF.

CDR3 nucleotides: TGTGCCAGCAGCGCGATGCGGGGGCCCAATCAGCCCCAGCATTTT. This sequence encodes CASSAMRGPNQPQHF. The chain is built from TRBV7-2 and TRBJ1-5; D is possibly TRBD1 (6 bases). The CDR3 consists of 15 residues. The V gene lost 5 bases and the J gene lost 3 bases, with 14 bases spanning the gap. Germline lookup yields CDR1 SGHTA and CDR2 FQGNSA.

The gene calls are TRBV6-5 and TRBJ2-7, with a weak D call TRBD2 (5 bases). The CDR3 loop spans 15 amino acids. The germline V and J ends were trimmed by 0 bases and 5 bases, with 14 bases remaining between them. Germline CDR1 and CDR2: MNHEY and SVGAGI. The CDR3: CASSYSTNGPHEQYF. In nucleotides, the CDR3 is TGTGCCAGCAGTTACTCGACTAACGGCCCCCACGAGCAGTACTTC.

V and J are TRBV7-6 and TRBJ1-2; the D is unclear. Trimming pared 2 bases from V and 8 bases from J, leaving 6 bases between. This CDR3 spans 11 amino acids. The germline V gene has CDR1 SGHVS and CDR2 FNYEAQ. The chain's CDR3 is CASSLNWGYTF. CDR3 DNA: TGTGCCAGCAGCTTAAACTGGGGCTACACCTTC. The variable domain in full, completed from reference TRBV7-6 and TRBJ1-2, reads GAGVSQSPRYKVTKRGQDVALRCDPISGHVSLYWYRQALGQGPEFLTYFNYEAQQDKSGLPNDRFSAERPEGSISTLTIQRTEQRDSAMYRCASSLNWGYTFGSGTRLTVV.

CDR3 DNA: TGTGCCAGCAGCTTAGGGACAGCACGCTCCTACGAGCAGTACTTC. Translated, it gives CASSLGTARSYEQYF. The chain recombines TRBV7-8 with TRBJ2-7, with TRBD1 as a possible D gene (6 bases). From germline, CDR1 is SGHVS and CDR2 FQNEAQ. The CDR3 covers 15 residues. Between the trimmed V and J ends, which lost 1 base and 0 bases, there was a span of 10 bases.

The rearrangement joins TRBV27 to TRBJ2-5; weak D call: TRBD2 (5 bases). The J call may be incorrect, as the DNA end agrees better with TRBJ2-7. From germline, CDR1 is MNHEY and CDR2 SMNVEV (reference sequence). This CDR3 has 14 residues. CDR3 DNA sequence: TGTGCCAGCAGTTTATCGTCGGGAACCTACGAGCAGTACTTC. Amino acids: CASSLSSGTYEQYF.

The rearrangement links TRBV15 to TRBJ2-1; no clear D. Germline CDR1 reads LNHNV; CDR2 reads YYDKDF (reference sequence). The CDR3 contains 16 residues. Trimming took 0 bases from V and 6 from J, leaving 15 bases between them. CDR3 loop: CATSRDGPQSVNEQFF. For the CDR3, the DNA is TGTGCCACCAGCAGAGACGGCCCCCAGAGTGTCAATGAGCAGTTCTTC.

This clone was detected once. The chain links TRBV27 to TRBJ2-7; 9 nucleotides align to TRBD1. V shed 0 bases and J 1 base; nucleotides not matched to a gene: 4. The CDR3 has 16 amino acids. Germline CDR1 and CDR2: MNHEY and SMNVEV (reference sequence). This CDR3 reads CASSLSAGTGSYEQYF. The CDR3 nucleotides read TGTGCCAGCAGTTTATCTGCCGGGACAGGGTCCTACGAGCAGTACTTC.

The V call is TRBV6-5, the J call TRBJ2-7; tentative D call: TRBD2 (5 bases). The V end lost 6 bases, the J end lost 6 bases, and 12 bases lay between the germline ends. The length of the CDR3 is 12 residues. The germline gives CDR1 MNHEY, CDR2 SVGAGI. The CDR3 DNA reads as TGTGCCAGCAGCAACGCGGGTGGCGAGCAGTACTTC. This codes for CASSNAGGEQYF.

The chain recombines TRBV21-1 with TRBJ2-7; the table's TRBD2 call for D was not verified on the DNA. TRBV21-1 is tagged as a pseudogene. The CDR3 runs 19 residues. In nucleotides, the CDR3 is TGTGCCAGCCCTAACCTTACCGGGACTAGCGGGATGGGAGGCTACGAGCAGTACTTC. Translation gives CASPNLTGTSGMGGYEQYF.